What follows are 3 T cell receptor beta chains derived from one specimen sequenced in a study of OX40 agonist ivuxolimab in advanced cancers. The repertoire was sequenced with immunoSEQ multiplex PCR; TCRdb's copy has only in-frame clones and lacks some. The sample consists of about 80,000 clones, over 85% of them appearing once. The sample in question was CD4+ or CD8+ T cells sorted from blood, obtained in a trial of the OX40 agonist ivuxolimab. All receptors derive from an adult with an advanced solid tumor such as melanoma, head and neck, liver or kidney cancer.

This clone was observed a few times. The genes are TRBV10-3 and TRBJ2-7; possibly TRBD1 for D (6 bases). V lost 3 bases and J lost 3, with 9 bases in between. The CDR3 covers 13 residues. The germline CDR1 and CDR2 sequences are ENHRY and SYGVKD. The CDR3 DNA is TGTGCCATCAGTGACCAGACAGGCTACGAGCAGTACTTC. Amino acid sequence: CAISDQTGYEQYF.

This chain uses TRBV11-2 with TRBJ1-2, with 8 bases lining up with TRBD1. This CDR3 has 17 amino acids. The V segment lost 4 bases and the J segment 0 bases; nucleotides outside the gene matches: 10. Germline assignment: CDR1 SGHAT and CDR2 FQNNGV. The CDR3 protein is CASSSSTGANTNYGYTF. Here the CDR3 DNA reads TGTGCCAGCAGCTCATCGACAGGGGCGAATACTAACTATGGCTACACCTTC.

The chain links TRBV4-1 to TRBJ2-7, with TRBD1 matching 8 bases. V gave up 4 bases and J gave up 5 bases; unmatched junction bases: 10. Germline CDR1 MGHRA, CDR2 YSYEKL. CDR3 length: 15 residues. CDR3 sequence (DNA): TGCGCCAGCAGCCTCCTGACAGGGGTGAGCGACGAGCAGTACTTC. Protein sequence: CASSLLTGVSDEQYF.